This TCR beta chain originates from a study of blood T cell repertoires in COVID-19. Study-level information: Sites across the United States, Italy and Spain contributed samples from acute and convalescent COVID-19. Sources were T cells, B-cell-depleted T cells, or PBMCs; the material itself was cDNA or gDNA.

Germline-derived CDR1 and CDR2 are MGHRA and YSYEKL. The V and J ends lost 4 bases and 1 base respectively, with 8 bases between them. The CDR3 loop spans 13 amino acids. In Seattle, patients joined the study during active infection and were tracked longitudinally. Per the study methods: The assay estimated nucleated cells by amplifying reference gene primers. TCRdb's table, derived via immunoSEQ multiplex PCR, lists solely in-frame clones and lacks some. V and J calls and clone size are as listed in that table; D and trimming were resolved from the DNA. Altogether a few hundred thousand clones are present, around nine tenths being singletons, with the ten largest covering around 0.92%.

The J gene is TRBJ2-7, the V gene TRBV4-1, with D perhaps matching TRBD2 (5 bases). This sequence originates from a man aged 18-30 years with COVID-19, enrolled during active disease. The sample consisted of peripheral blood. The CDR3 DNA reads as TGCGCCAGCAGCCCCCTAGCTTCCTACGAGCAGTACTTC. This codes for CASSPLASYEQYF.